This passage covers 10 T cell receptor beta chains from one sample sequenced in a study of beta chain features in type 1 diabetes. General study findings and limits: All four CD4+ subsets from Type 1 diabetes patients carried moderately but significantly shorter TCRB CDR3s.

TCRB transcripts that were expressed got sequenced, as all of the isolated RNA had been reverse transcribed. Clones were read by immunoSEQ multiplex PCR, and TCRdb kept only the in-frame ones, dropping some. The sample lists hundreds of thousands of clones; 11% to 15% were seen once. These receptors lack a known antigen. Sequenced material: naive CD4+ T cells from blood. All receptors derive from a man younger than 35 with type 1 diabetes.

This clone has a handful of counts. V and J are TRBV19 and TRBJ2-4; D is tentatively TRBD1 or TRBD2 (5 bases each). The CDR3 loop spans 13 amino acids. CDR1 and CDR2 (germline): LNHDA, SQIVND (reference sequence). Trimming cost V 8 bases and J 14 bases, with 22 bases left between them. The CDR3 bases are TGTGCCAGTTCCGAACCTGGGACGGCAGGCAAGTACTTC. Translation: CASSEPGTAGKYF.

This clone was seen a few times. The chain recombines TRBV4-1 with TRBJ2-5, with D possibly being TRBD2 (6 bases). The length of the CDR3 is 16 residues. Trimming took 2 bases from V and 2 from J, leaving 15 bases between them. Germline V gene lookup returns CDR1 MGHRA and CDR2 YSYEKL. As DNA, the CDR3 is TGCGCCAGCAGCCAACTACCGGGACTTCCGCAAGAGACCCAGTACTTC. Translated, it gives CASSQLPGLPQETQYF.

The rearrangement links TRBV27 to TRBJ1-1; TRBD1 matches 7 bases. Losses at the gene ends were 5 bases for V and 0 bases for J; bases not matched to a gene: 6. Germline CDR1 MNHEY, CDR2 SMNVEV (reference sequence). The CDR3 is 15 residues long. CDR3 sequence: CASSPRGQVNTEAFF. The CDR3, as DNA: TGTGCCAGCAGTCCCCGAGGACAGGTGAACACTGAAGCTTTCTTT.

In its sample, this clone was seen a few times. CDR3 residues: CASSLTADGYTF. CDR3 nucleotides: TGTGCCAGCAGTTTAACTGCCGATGGCTACACCTTC. This sequence joins TRBV28 and TRBJ1-2; no definite D call. The V and J ends lost 2 bases and 6 bases respectively, with 7 bases between them. CDR1 is MDHEN and CDR2 is SYDVKM in the germline V gene. The CDR3 consists of 12 residues.

This clone occurred a few times. V usage is TRBV28 and J usage is TRBJ1-5; no definite D call. This CDR3 spans 13 amino acids. Germline lookup yields CDR1 MDHEN and CDR2 SYDVKM. Deletions cut 7 bases from V and 7 bases from J, with 14 bases between. The CDR3 spells CASNPPPGQPQHF. CDR3 nucleotide sequence: TGTGCCAGCAATCCGCCCCCGGGGCAGCCCCAGCATTTT.

V and J are TRBV7-2 and TRBJ2-4; no clear D. The CDR3 extends over 17 amino acids. Per the germline V gene, CDR1 is SGHTA and CDR2 is FQGNSA. Trimming removed 3 bases from V and 0 bases from J, with 15 bases in between. CDR3 residues: CASSFGPRPLAKNIQYF. Here the CDR3 DNA reads TGTGCCAGCAGCTTTGGTCCCCGGCCACTAGCCAAAAACATTCAGTACTTC.

This clone was counted a few times. The chain has TRBV18 and TRBJ1-2; TRBD1 might be the D (6 bases). V gave up 5 bases and J gave up 1 base, with 14 bases separating them. This CDR3 has 15 residues. Per germline, CDR1 KGHSH and CDR2 LQKENI. In nucleotides, the CDR3 is TGTGCCAGCTCAACCGGAACAGGGATTAACTATGGCTACACCTTC. This translates into CASSTGTGINYGYTF.

This clone was observed a handful of times. V is TRBV2 and J is TRBJ2-1; 7 bases agree with TRBD2. This CDR3 is 14 amino acids long. Losses at the gene ends were 4 bases for V and 6 bases for J; bases not matched to a gene: 6. Germline CDR1 SNHLY, CDR2 FYNNEI. CDR3 in amino acids: CASSAPGLLNEQFF. In DNA, the CDR3 is TGTGCCAGCAGTGCCCCGGGACTACTCAATGAGCAGTTCTTC.

The chain uses TRBV5-1 and TRBJ1-1; no reliable D call. CDR3 length equals 12 residues. The germline gives CDR1 SGHRS, CDR2 YFSETQ. With 4 bases removed from V and 6 bases from J, the gap between germline ends came to 10 bases. As DNA, the CDR3 is TGCGCCAGCAGCGCGGCCCAGTCTGAAGCTTTCTTT. Translating it yields CASSAAQSEAFF.

This clone was detected only a few times. CDR3 nucleotides: TGTGCCAGCAGCCGAGGGACTAGCCTTCAAGAGACCCAGTACTTC. Protein sequence: CASSRGTSLQETQYF. The gene calls are TRBV7-2 and TRBJ2-5; 9 nucleotides align to TRBD2. Losses at the gene ends were 5 bases for V and 2 bases for J; bases not matched to a gene: 6. The CDR3 has 15 amino acids. Germline assignment: CDR1 SGHTA and CDR2 FQGNSA.